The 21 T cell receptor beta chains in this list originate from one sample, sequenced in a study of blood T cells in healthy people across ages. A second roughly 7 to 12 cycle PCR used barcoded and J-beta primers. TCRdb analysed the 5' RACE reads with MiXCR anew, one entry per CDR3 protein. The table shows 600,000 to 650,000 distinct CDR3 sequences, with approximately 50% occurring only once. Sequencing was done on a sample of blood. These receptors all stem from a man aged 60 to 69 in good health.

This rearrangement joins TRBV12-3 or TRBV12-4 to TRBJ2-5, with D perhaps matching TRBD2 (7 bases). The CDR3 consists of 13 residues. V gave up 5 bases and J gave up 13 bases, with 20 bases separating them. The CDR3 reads CASSRRGGHERYF. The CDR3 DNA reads TGTGCCAGCAGTCGGCGCGGGGGCCACGAGCGGTACTTC.

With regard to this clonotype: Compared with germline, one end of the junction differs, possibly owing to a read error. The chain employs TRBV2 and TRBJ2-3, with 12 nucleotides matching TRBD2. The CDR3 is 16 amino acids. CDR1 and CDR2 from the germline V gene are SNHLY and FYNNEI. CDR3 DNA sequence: TGTGCCAGCAGTCCTAGCGGGGGGGCTTACACAGATACGCGGTATTTT. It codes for CASSPSGGAYTDTRYF.

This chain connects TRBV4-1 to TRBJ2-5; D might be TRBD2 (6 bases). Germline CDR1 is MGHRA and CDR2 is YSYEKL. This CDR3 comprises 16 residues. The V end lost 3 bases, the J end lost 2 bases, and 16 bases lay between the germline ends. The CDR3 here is CASSQALRRVQETQYF. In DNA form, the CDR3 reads TGCGCCAGCAGCCAGGCTCTAAGGAGGGTTCAAGAGACCCAGTACTTC.

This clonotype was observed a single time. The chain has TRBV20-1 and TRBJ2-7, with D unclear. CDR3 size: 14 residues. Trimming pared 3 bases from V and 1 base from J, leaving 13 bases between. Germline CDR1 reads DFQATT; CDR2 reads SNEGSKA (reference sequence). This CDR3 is CSASSADTSYEQYF. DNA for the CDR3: TGCAGTGCTAGTTCGGCAGATACTTCCTACGAGCAGTACTTC.

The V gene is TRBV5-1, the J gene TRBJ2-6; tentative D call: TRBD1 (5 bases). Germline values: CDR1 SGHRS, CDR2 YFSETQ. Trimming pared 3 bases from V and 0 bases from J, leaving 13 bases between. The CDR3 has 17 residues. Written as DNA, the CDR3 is TGCGCCAGCAGCTCGCAACCAACAGGCTCTGGGGCCAACGTCCTGACTTTC. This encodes CASSSQPTGSGANVLTF.

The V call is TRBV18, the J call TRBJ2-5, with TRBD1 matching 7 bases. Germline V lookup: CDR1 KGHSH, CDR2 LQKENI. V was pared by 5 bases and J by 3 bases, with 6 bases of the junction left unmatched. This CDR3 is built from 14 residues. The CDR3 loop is CASSNTGAEETQYF. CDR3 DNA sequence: TGTGCCAGCTCAAATACAGGGGCGGAAGAGACCCAGTACTTC.

As DNA, the CDR3 is TGCAGCGTGTCCGACAGGGGGGATAACTATGGCTACACCTTC. Residues: CSVSDRGDNYGYTF. The chain carries TRBV29-1 and TRBJ1-2, with 9 bases fitting TRBD1. The length of the CDR3 is 14 residues. Germline V gene data show CDR1 as SQVTM and CDR2 as ANQGSEA. The ends lost 6 bases at V and 1 base at J; junction bases unmatched: 6.

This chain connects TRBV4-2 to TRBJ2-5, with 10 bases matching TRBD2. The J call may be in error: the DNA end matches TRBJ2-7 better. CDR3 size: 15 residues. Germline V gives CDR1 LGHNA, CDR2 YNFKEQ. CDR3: CASSQEASGSYEQYF. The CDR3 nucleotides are TGTGCCAGCAGCCAAGAGGCTAGCGGGAGCTACGAGCAGTACTTC.

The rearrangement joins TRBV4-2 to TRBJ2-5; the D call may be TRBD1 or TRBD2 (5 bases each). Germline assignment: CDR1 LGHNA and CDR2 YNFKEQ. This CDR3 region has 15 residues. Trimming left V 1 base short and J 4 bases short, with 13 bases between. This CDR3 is CASSQGYARGETQYF. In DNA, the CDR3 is TGTGCCAGCAGCCAAGGGTACGCGAGGGGAGAGACCCAGTACTTC.

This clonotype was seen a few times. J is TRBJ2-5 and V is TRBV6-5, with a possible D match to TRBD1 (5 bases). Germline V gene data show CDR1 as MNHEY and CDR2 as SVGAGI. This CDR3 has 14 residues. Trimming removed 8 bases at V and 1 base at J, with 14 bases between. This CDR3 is CASFERGGQETQYF. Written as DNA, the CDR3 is TGTGCCAGCTTCGAAAGGGGTGGCCAAGAGACCCAGTACTTC.

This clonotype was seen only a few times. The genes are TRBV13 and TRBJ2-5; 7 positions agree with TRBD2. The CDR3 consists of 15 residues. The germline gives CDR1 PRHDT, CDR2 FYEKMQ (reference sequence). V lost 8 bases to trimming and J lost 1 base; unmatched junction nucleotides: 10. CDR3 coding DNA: TGTGCCAGCGGAATAGATGGCGGGGGCCAAGAGACCCAGTACTTC. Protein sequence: CASGIDGGGQETQYF. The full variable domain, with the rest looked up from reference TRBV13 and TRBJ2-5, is AAGVIQSPRHLIKEKRETATLKCYPIPRHDTVYWYQQGPGQDPQFLISFYEKMQSDKGSIPDRFSAQQFSDYHSELNMSSLELGDSALYFCASGIDGGGQETQYFGPGTRLLVL.

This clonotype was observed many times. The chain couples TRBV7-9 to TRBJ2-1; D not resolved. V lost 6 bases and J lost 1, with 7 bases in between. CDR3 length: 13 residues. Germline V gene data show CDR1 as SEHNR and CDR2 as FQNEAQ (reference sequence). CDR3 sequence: CASRGGSYNEQFF. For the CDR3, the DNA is TGTGCCAGCAGGGGCGGTTCCTACAATGAGCAGTTCTTC.

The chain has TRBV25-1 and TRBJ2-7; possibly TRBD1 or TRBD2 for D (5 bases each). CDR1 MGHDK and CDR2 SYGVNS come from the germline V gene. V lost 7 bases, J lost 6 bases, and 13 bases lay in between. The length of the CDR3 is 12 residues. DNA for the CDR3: TGTGCCAGCAAAAACAACGGGGCCGAGCAGTACTTC. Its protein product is CASKNNGAEQYF.

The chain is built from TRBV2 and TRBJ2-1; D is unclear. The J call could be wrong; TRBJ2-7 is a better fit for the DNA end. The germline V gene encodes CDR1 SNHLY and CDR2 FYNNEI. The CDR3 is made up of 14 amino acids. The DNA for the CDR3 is TGTGCCAGCAGTGCTGACATCCTCTACAATGAGCAGTACTTC. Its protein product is CASSADILYNEQYF.

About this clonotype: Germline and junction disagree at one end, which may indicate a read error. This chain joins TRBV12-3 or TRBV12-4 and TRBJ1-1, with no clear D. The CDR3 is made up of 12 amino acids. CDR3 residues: CASSRALTEAFF. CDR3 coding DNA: TGCGCCAGCAGCCGGGCCCTCACTGAAGCTTTCTTT.

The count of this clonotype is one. CDR3 sequence reads: CSAPQGRGYGYTF. As DNA, the CDR3 is TGCAGTGCCCCACAGGGGAGAGGCTATGGCTACACCTTC. The chain links TRBV20-1 to TRBJ1-2; 7 bases align to TRBD1. The germline V gene encodes CDR1 DFQATT and CDR2 SNEGSKA (reference sequence). This CDR3 has 13 residues. The V gene end was trimmed by 6 bases and the J gene end by 4 bases; junction bases not matched to a gene: 8.

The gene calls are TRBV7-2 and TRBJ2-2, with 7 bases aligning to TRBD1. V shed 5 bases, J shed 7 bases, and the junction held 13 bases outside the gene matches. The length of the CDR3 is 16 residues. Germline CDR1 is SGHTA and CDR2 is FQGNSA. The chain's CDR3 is CASSLSEGAVIGELFF. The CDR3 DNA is TGTGCCAGCAGCCTATCCGAGGGGGCGGTTATCGGGGAGCTGTTTTTT.

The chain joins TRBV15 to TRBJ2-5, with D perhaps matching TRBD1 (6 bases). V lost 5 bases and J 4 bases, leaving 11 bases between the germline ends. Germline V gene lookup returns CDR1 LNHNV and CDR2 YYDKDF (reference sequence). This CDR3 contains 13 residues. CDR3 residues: CATSSTGRETQYF. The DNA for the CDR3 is TGTGCCACCAGCTCTACAGGGCGAGAGACCCAGTACTTC.

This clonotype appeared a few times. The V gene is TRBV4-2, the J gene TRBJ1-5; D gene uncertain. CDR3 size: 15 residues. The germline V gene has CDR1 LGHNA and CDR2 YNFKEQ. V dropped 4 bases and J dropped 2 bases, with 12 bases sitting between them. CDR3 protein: CASSRTGERNQPQHF. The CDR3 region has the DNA TGTGCCAGCAGCCGCACCGGGGAACGCAATCAGCCCCAGCATTTT.

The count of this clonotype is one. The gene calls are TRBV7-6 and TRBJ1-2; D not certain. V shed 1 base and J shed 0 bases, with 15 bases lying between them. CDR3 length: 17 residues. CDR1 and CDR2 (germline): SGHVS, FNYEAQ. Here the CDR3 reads CASSLGAAGLANYGYTF. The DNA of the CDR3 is TGTGCCAGCAGCTTAGGGGCGGCGGGTCTTGCTAACTATGGCTACACCTTC. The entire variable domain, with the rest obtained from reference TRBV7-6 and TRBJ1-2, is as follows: GAGVSQSPRYKVTKRGQDVALRCDPISGHVSLYWYRQALGQGPEFLTYFNYEAQQDKSGLPNDRFSAERPEGSISTLTIQRTEQRDSAMYRCASSLGAAGLANYGYTFGSGTRLTVV.

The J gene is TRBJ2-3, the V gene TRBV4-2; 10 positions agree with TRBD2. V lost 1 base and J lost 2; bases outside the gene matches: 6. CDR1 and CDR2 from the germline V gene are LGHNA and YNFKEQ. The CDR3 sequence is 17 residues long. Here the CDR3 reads CASSQADLAGDTDTQYF. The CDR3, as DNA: TGTGCCAGCAGCCAAGCCGACCTAGCGGGGGACACAGATACGCAGTATTTT.